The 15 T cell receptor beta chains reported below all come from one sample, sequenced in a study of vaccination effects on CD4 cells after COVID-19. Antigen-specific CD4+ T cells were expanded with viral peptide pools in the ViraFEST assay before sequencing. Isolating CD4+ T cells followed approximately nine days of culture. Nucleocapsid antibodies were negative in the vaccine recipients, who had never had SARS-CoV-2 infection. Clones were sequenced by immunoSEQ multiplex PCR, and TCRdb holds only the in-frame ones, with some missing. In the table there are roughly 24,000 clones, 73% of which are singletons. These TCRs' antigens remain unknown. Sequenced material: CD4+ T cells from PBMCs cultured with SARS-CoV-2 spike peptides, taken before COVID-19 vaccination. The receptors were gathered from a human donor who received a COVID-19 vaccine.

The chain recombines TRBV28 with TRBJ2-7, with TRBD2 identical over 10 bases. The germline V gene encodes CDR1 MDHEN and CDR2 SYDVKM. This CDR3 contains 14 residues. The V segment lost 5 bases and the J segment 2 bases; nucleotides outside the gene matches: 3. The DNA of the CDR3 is TGTGCCAGCAGTACCGGGACTAGCGCCTACGAGCAGTACTTC. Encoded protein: CASSTGTSAYEQYF.

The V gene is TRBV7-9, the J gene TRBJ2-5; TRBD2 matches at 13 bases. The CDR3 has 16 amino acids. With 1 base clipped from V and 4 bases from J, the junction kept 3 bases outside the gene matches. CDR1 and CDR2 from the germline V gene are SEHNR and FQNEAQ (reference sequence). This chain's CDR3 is CASSLDRLAGGETQYF. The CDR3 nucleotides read TGTGCCAGCAGCTTAGATCGACTAGCGGGGGGAGAGACCCAGTACTTC.

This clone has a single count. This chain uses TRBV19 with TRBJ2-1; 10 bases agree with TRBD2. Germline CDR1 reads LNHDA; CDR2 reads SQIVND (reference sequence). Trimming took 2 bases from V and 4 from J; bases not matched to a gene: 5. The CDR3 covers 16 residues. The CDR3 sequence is CASSIFGTSAYNEQFF. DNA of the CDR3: TGTGCCAGTAGTATATTCGGGACTAGCGCGTACAATGAGCAGTTCTTC.

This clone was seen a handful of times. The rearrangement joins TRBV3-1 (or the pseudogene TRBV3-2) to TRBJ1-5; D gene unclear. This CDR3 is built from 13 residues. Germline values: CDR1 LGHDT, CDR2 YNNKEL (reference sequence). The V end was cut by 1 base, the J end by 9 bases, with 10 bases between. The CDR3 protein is CASSQASSGPQHF. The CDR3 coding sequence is TGTGCCAGCAGCCAAGCGAGCTCAGGGCCCCAGCATTTT.

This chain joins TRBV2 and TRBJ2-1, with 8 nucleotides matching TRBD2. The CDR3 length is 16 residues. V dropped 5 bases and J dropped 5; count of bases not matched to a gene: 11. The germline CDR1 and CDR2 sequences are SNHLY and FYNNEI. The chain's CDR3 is CASSLSLAERNNEQFF. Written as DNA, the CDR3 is TGTGCCAGCAGTCTATCACTAGCGGAGAGGAACAATGAGCAGTTCTTC.

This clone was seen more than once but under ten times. CDR3 coding DNA: TGTGCCAGCTCACTTCAGGGGGCAGATGGCTACACCTTC. Its translation: CASSLQGADGYTF. The chain joins TRBV18 to TRBJ1-2, with TRBD1 identical over 8 bases. This CDR3 contains 13 residues. Germline assignment: CDR1 KGHSH and CDR2 LQKENI. The ends lost 4 bases at V and 6 bases at J; junction bases unmatched: 4.

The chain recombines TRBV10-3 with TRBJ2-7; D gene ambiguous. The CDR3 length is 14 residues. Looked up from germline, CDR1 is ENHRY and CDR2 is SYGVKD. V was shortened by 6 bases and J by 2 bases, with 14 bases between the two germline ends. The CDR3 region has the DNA TGTGCCATCAGGGACCGACGACATGCCTACGAGCAGTACTTC. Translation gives CAIRDRRHAYEQYF.

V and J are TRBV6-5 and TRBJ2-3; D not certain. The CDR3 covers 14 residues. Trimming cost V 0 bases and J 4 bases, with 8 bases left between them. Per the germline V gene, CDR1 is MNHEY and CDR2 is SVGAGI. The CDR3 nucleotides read TGTGCCAGCAGTTACTCCCTCCAAGCAGATACGCAGTATTTT. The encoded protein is CASSYSLQADTQYF.

The CDR3 DNA follows: TGTGCCTGGAGTGTACGCGGCACAGATACGCAGTATTTT. Its protein is CAWSVRGTDTQYF. V and J are TRBV30 and TRBJ2-3, with D hard to call. This CDR3 comprises 13 residues. The V end was cut by 0 bases, the J end by 1 base, with 5 bases between. Germline V CDR1 and CDR2: GTSNPN, SVGIG (reference sequence).

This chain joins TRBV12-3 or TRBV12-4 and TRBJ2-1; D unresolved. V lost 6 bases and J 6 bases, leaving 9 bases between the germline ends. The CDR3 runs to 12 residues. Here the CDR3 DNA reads TGTGCCAGCAGCCGCTCGGGCAATGAGCAGTTCTTC. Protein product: CASSRSGNEQFF.

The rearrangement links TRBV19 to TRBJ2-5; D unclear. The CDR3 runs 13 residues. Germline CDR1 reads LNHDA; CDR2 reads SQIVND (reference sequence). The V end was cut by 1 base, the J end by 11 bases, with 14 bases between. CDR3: CASSIGPKEMQYF. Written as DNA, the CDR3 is TGTGCCAGTAGTATAGGACCCAAAGAGATGCAGTACTTC. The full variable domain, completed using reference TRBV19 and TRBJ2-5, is DGGITQSPKYLFRKEGQNVTLSCEQNLNHDAMYWYRQDPGQGLRLIYYSQIVNDFQKGDIAEGYSVSREKKESFPLTVTSAQKNPTAFYLCASSIGPKEMQYFGPGTRLLVL.

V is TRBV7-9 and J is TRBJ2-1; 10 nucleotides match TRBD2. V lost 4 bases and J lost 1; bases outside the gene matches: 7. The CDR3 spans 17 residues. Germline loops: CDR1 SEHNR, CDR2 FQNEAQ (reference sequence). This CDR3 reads CASSSKVAGGSYNEQFF. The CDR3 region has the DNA TGTGCCAGCAGCTCCAAAGTAGCGGGAGGTTCCTACAATGAGCAGTTCTTC. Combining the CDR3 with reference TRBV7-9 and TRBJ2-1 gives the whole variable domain DTGVSQNPRHKITKRGQNVTFRCDPISEHNRLYWYRQTLGQGPEFLTYFQNEAQLEKSRLLSDRFSAERPKGSFSTLEIQRTEQGDSAMYLCASSSKVAGGSYNEQFFGPGTRLTVL.

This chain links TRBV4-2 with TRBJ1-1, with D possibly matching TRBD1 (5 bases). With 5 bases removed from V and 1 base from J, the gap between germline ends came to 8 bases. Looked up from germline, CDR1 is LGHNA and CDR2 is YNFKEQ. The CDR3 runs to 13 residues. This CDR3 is CASSLGPNTEAFF. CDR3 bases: TGTGCCAGCAGCTTGGGACCGAACACTGAAGCTTTCTTT.

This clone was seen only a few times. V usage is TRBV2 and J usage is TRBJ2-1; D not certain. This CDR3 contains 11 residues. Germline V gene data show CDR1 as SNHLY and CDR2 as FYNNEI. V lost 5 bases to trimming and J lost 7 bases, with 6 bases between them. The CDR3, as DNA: TGTGCCAGCAGTTTAGGGAATGAGCAGTTCTTC. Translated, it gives CASSLGNEQFF.

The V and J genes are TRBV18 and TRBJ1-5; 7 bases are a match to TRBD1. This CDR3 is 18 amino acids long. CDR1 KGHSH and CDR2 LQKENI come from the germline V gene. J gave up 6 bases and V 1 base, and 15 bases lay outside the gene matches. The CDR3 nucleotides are TGTGCCAGCTCACCACGGTCGGGGGGGCCTACAGGGGCTCAGCCCCAGCATTTT. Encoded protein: CASSPRSGGPTGAQPQHF. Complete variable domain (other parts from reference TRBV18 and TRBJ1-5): NAGVMQNPRHLVRRRGQEARLRCSPMKGHSHVYWYRQLPEEGLKFMVYLQKENIIDESGMPKERFSAEFPKEGPSILRIQQVVRGDSAAYFCASSPRSGGPTGAQPQHFGDGTRLSIL.